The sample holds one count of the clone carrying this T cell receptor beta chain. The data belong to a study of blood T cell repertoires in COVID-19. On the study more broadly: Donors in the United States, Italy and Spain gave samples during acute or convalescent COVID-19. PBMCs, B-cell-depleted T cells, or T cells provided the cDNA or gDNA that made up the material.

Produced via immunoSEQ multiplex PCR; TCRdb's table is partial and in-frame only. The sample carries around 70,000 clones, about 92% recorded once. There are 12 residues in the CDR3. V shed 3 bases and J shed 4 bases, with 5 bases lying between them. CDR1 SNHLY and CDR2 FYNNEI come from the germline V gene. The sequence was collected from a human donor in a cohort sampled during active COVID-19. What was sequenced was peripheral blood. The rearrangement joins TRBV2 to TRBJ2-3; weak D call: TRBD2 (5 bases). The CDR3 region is CASSERADTQYF. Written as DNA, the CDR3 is TGTGCCAGCAGTGAGAGGGCAGATACGCAGTATTTT. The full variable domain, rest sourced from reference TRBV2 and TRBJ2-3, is EPEVTQTPSHQVTQMGQEVILRCVPISNHLYFYWYRQILGQKVEFLVSFYNNEISEKSEIFDDQFSVERPDGSNFTLKIRSTKLEDSAMYFCASSERADTQYFGPGTRLTVL.